The 2 T cell receptor beta chains below come from one sample, sequenced in a study of blood T cells in healthy people across ages. The authors ran a second PCR of roughly 6 to 12 cycles using a sample-barcoded 5' primer and a J-beta primer mix. Using its own MiXCR run on the 5' RACE reads, TCRdb lists one record per CDR3 protein. Of 700,000 to 950,000 distinct CDR3 sequences listed, more than 40% are singletons. Sample: blood. The receptor set was obtained from a woman aged 55-75 years in good health.

The DNA for the CDR3 is TGTGCCAGCAGTCCGTGGGACAGGTACTACGAGCAGTACTTC. It yields the protein CASSPWDRYYEQYF. The genes are TRBV28 and TRBJ2-5, with 8 bases matching TRBD1. The better agreement between TRBJ2-7 and the DNA end casts doubt on the J call. The CDR3 length is 14 residues. The germline V gene encodes CDR1 MDHEN and CDR2 SYDVKM.

This clonotype showed up just once. This chain joins TRBV6-1 and TRBJ2-7, with D possibly called TRBD1 or TRBD2 (6 bases each). The CDR3 has 17 residues. Trimming left V 4 bases short and J 2 bases short, with 21 bases between. Per germline, CDR1 MNHNS and CDR2 SASEGT. This CDR3 reads CASSVRGLGASPYEQYF. Here the CDR3 DNA reads TGTGCCAGCAGTGTACGGGGGTTGGGGGCGAGTCCCTACGAGCAGTACTTC.